The 12 T cell receptor beta chains below were found in one sample sequenced in a study of blood T cell repertoires in COVID-19. Sequenced by immunoSEQ multiplex PCR; TCRdb stores in-frame clones only, minus some. The sample records under 350,000 clones, roughly 86% being singletons. The material sequenced was peripheral blood. These TCRs come from a man aged 18 to 30 with active or convalescent COVID-19.

The chain combines TRBV15 with TRBJ2-1; TRBD2 is a possible D gene (6 bases). With 3 bases removed from V and 0 bases from J, the gap between germline ends came to 12 bases. CDR3 size: 16 residues. CDR1 is LNHNV and CDR2 is YYDKDF in the germline V gene (reference sequence). The CDR3 spells CATSRARGSSYNEQFF. The CDR3 bases are TGTGCCACCAGCAGGGCTCGGGGGAGCTCCTACAATGAGCAGTTCTTC.

J is TRBJ1-1 and V is TRBV10-3; D call uncertain. Trimming took off 10 bases at V and 0 bases at J, with 12 bases between the two ends. This CDR3 has 13 amino acids. Germline loops: CDR1 ENHRY, CDR2 SYGVKD. CDR3 amino acids: CASHTSMNTEAFF. CDR3 coding DNA: TGTGCCAGCCATACGAGCATGAACACTGAAGCTTTCTTT.

This chain connects TRBV27 to TRBJ2-5, with D perhaps TRBD1 (6 bases). In germline, CDR1 is MNHEY, CDR2 SMNVEV (reference sequence). The V end lost 3 bases, the J end lost 5 bases, and 10 bases lay between the germline ends. This CDR3 contains 13 residues. Here the CDR3 reads CASSFGGSETQYF. The CDR3 region has the DNA TGTGCCAGCAGTTTTGGGGGCAGCGAGACCCAGTACTTC.

The CDR3, as DNA: TGTGCCAGTAGTCCTCGGGACAGGGGATACGAGCAGTACTTC. Its protein product is CASSPRDRGYEQYF. The chain has TRBV19 and TRBJ2-7; TRBD1 matches 10 bases. The CDR3 runs 14 residues. CDR1 is LNHDA and CDR2 is SQIVND in the germline V gene (reference sequence). The J segment lost 4 bases and the V segment lost 5 bases, leaving 5 bases of the junction unmatched.

This clone appeared a single time. The chain links TRBV5-1 to TRBJ2-2; 7 bases are a match to TRBD1. The CDR3 runs to 15 residues. V lost 3 bases, J lost 2 bases, and 4 bases stayed unmatched. Germline V CDR1 and CDR2: SGHRS, YFSETQ. CDR3 nucleotides: TGCGCCAGCAGCTCCGACAGGGCAAACACCGGGGAGCTGTTTTTT. Protein: CASSSDRANTGELFF. Together with reference TRBV5-1 and TRBJ2-2, the CDR3 gives the full variable domain: KAGVTQTPRYLIKTRGQQVTLSCSPISGHRSVSWYQQTPGQGLQFLFEYFSETQRNKGNFPGRFSGRQFSNSRSEMNVSTLELGDSALYLCASSSDRANTGELFFGEGSRLTVL.

This clone was observed many times. The V gene is TRBV3-1 (or the pseudogene TRBV3-2), the J gene TRBJ1-1; D is perhaps TRBD1 (5 bases). In germline, CDR1 is LGHDT, CDR2 YNNKEL (reference sequence). V lost 3 bases to trimming and J lost 7 bases, with 6 bases between them. The CDR3 length is 11 residues. CDR3 sequence (DNA): TGTGCCAGCAGCCAGGGGCTTGAAGCTTTCTTT. Amino acids: CASSQGLEAFF.

V gene TRBV3-1 (or the pseudogene TRBV3-2) combines with J gene TRBJ1-1, with a possible D match to TRBD1 (6 bases). The germline gives CDR1 LGHDT, CDR2 YNNKEL (reference sequence). The CDR3 totals 16 residues. Trimming cost V 0 bases and J 8 bases, with 19 bases left between them. The CDR3 region has the DNA TGTGCCAGCAGCCAAGAGGGGGCTTGGACGCGATTCGAAGCTTTCTTT. This translates into CASSQEGAWTRFEAFF.

The chain uses TRBV7-2 and TRBJ1-1, with 7 bases identical to TRBD1. J was trimmed by 5 bases and V by 2 bases; bases with no gene match: 5. This CDR3 is built from 14 residues. From germline, CDR1 is SGHTA and CDR2 FQGNSA. CDR3 residues: CASSLYDRATEAFF. Here the CDR3 DNA reads TGTGCCAGCAGCTTATACGACAGGGCGACTGAAGCTTTCTTT.

This chain connects TRBV9 to TRBJ1-1; D gene uncertain. This CDR3 is 17 amino acids long. Germline CDR1 SGDLS, CDR2 YYNGEE. The V and J ends lost 4 bases and 0 bases respectively, with 19 bases between them. The CDR3 protein is CASSPQSSGPMNTEAFF. The CDR3 nucleotides are TGTGCCAGCAGCCCGCAATCCTCTGGCCCCATGAACACTGAAGCTTTCTTT.

This sequence joins TRBV19 and TRBJ2-3; no clear D gene. The CDR3 runs 15 residues. Germline CDR1 is LNHDA and CDR2 is SQIVND (reference sequence). Deletions cut 6 bases from V and 0 bases from J, with 13 bases between. The CDR3 loop reads CASRPNLVSTDTQYF. CDR3 nucleotide sequence: TGTGCCAGTAGACCAAACCTAGTGAGCACAGATACGCAGTATTTT.

This clone came up a few times. The rearrangement uses TRBV4-1 and TRBJ1-5; D possibly corresponds to TRBD1 (6 bases). CDR1 is MGHRA and CDR2 is YSYEKL in the germline V gene. The CDR3 totals 17 residues. Trimming pared 3 bases from V and 4 bases from J, leaving 19 bases between. The CDR3 spells CASSHSKQGEGNQPQHF. The CDR3 region has the DNA TGCGCCAGCAGCCACTCGAAACAGGGAGAGGGGAATCAGCCCCAGCATTTT.

The chain carries TRBV30 and TRBJ1-4; D not resolved. The length of the CDR3 is 13 residues. V was cut by 1 base and J by 7 bases, with 10 bases left in between. Germline CDR1 and CDR2: GTSNPN and SVGIG (reference sequence). CDR3 nucleotides: TGTGCCTGGAGTGGTGAGAGTAGTGAAAAACTGTTTTTT. Translated: CAWSGESSEKLFF.